This T cell receptor beta chain was recovered during a study of T-cell memory formation after mild COVID-19. This clonotype was picked up a small number of times. CDR1 and CDR2 (germline): SGHRS, YFSETQ. This CDR3 region has 14 residues. The germline V and J ends were trimmed by 4 bases and 0 bases, with 10 bases remaining between them. TCRdb used MiXCR to reprocess the 5' RACE reads, holding one entry per CDR3 protein. The table includes 400,000 to 500,000 distinct CDR3 sequences, over 15% detected once. This clonotype was sampled from an adult woman who had mild COVID-19 (a few samples of this study predate the infection). Cell type and time point are not known. The gene calls are TRBV5-1 and TRBJ1-1, with D hard to call. The material sequenced was PBMCs or a T cell subset sorted from them (not recorded which). The CDR3 DNA sequence: TGCGCCAGCAGCGGGCGGAACATGAACACTGAAGCTTTCTTT. It specifies CASSGRNMNTEAFF.